This T cell receptor beta chain stems from a study of blood T cell repertoires in COVID-19 (dated by TCRdb to the early 2020s). Regarding the complete study: The collaborator samples originated in the United States, Italy and Spain and spanned the acute and convalescent phases of COVID-19. The prospective study material was composed of cDNA or gDNA derived from T cells, B-cell-depleted T cells, or PBMCs. Subjects who had been exposed to COVID-19, were actively infected with it, or had recovered from it provided the deeply sampled blood TCRbeta repertoires that made up the dataset. A freely available public database, intended as a resource for researchers studying the immune response to SARS-CoV-2, is where the repertoires were released. Samples were obtained from the ongoing ImmuneRACE study (first 160 participants) and from some 1,300 subjects provided by 6 global collaborators. A de-identified subject ID, COVID-19 status, age in years and sex were almost always included in the sample metadata. Where HLA class I and class II types were available, the types were taken from metadata supplied by the sample provider, not from assay-based typing.

V ends up 3 bases short and J 8 bases short, with an unmatched junction base count of 10. Including the terminal cysteine and phenylalanine, the CDR3 comprises 14 residues. Only CDR3 DNA remains: 42 bases, in frame from the first base. CDR1 and CDR2 were assigned from the germline V gene (reference sequence) as DFQATT and SNEGSKA. Participants in the prospective study were enrolled through a virtual design, were aged 18 to 89 years, and lived in fewer than 30 United States geographic areas. In the prospective study, participants were assigned to cohorts based on the clinical history participants reported in a screening survey and a study questionnaire. Recovered participants in ImmuneRACE Cohort 3 were defined by two consecutive negative NP/OP PCR tests, clearance by a healthcare professional, or resolution of symptoms. In the prospective study, whole blood, serum and a nasopharyngeal or oropharyngeal swab were collected from each participant by mobile phlebotomists. Over a roughly 2-month period, participants in the prospective study had the option of providing additional blood draws and questionnaires. Before DNA extraction, prospective study blood samples were shipped either frozen or at room temperature.

The investigation overall reported the following: Clinical and demographic metadata were provided uncurated, with the amount varying by source and participant.

As regards this clone: Its antigen remains unidentified. No much larger clone exists at a distance of one base, and base qualities are not known.

The immunoSEQ Assay, a bias-controlled multiplex PCR, was used to amplify TCRbeta CDR3 regions from genomic DNA. For the original study's pipeline: Within the assay, amplification of reference gene primers was used to estimate how many nucleated cells each sample contained. Sequence reads were collapsed and filtered to measure the absolute abundance of every unique TCRbeta CDR3 rearrangement. For each sample, productive Simpson clonality was calculated by taking the square root of Simpson's diversity index across productive rearrangements. In TCRdb, the immuneACCESS table is reduced to in-frame sequences with V and J assigned. These tables do not hold every clone; where another copy was compared, an unresolved V gene accounts for under half, and the others remain unexplained. That table is the source of V, J and clone size, and D and trimming were worked out from the DNA. Recorded for this sample are hundreds of thousands of clones; under 95% of them occurred a single time. Together, the top ten hold approximately 1.9% of the sample.

Source material: PBMCs or T cells enriched from blood (not recorded which). The V gene is TRBV20-1 and the J gene is TRBJ1-2; 9 middle bases align to TRBD1. The origin of this receptor is a woman aged 18-29 years who had recovered from COVID-19. The nucleotides are TGCAGTGCTAGTCAACAGGGGGCAACATCGGGCTACACCTTC. The translation is CSASQQGATSGYTF.